The sequence of this T cell receptor (beta chain) was determined in a study of blood T cell repertoires in COVID-19. Study context: Spain, Italy and the United States supplied samples that represented acute and convalescent COVID-19. Nucleic acid was either cDNA or gDNA, and it came from T cells, B-cell-depleted T cells, or PBMCs.

The CDR3 extends over 15 amino acids. After removal of 5 bases from V and 7 bases from J, the junction contained 13 bases not matched to a gene. Germline V gene data show CDR1 as SGHTA and CDR2 as FQGNSA. Repertoires were generated with immunoSEQ multiplex PCR, while TCRdb's copy carries only in-frame clones and drops some. Of 200,000 to 250,000 clones listed, about 88% are singletons. The gene calls are TRBV7-2 and TRBJ2-7, with 8 bases fitting TRBD1. The source is a woman aged 40 to 49 who had recovered from COVID-19. Material for sequencing was peripheral blood. CDR3 bases: TGTGCCAGCAGCCCGTTCGTAGGACAGGGAAAGGAGCAGTACTTC. This encodes CASSPFVGQGKEQYF.